The clone carrying this T cell receptor (beta chain) was observed a handful of times. Its matching antigen is unknown. It was with a sample-barcoded 5' primer and a J-beta primer mix that a second PCR of roughly 6 to 12 cycles was run. TCRdb re-called the 5' RACE reads with MiXCR, one entry per CDR3 protein. In the table there are about 1.7 million distinct CDR3 sequences, 28% of which are singletons. The data were obtained in a study of blood T cells in healthy people across ages. Study-wide results and limits: Whereas aged donors had fewer naive CD4+ cells, long-lived donors had more of them and higher diversity. TCR beta diversity correlated strongly with naive T cell percentage. The study regarded diversity estimates from one million T cells as underestimates.

Sample donors were healthy Caucasian individuals that came from Russia, aged 6 to 90. The CDR3 covers 16 residues. Germline loops: CDR1 SGHTA, CDR2 FQGNSA. The material sequenced was blood. The origin of this receptor is a young woman in good health. V gene TRBV7-2 combines with J gene TRBJ2-4, with 10 bases fitting TRBD2. Judging by the DNA end, TRBJ2-7 fits better; the J call may be wrong. CDR3 coding DNA: TGTGCCAGCAGCTTTCGAGAACTAGCGGGATCCTACGAGCAGTACTTC. Translated, it gives CASSFRELAGSYEQYF.